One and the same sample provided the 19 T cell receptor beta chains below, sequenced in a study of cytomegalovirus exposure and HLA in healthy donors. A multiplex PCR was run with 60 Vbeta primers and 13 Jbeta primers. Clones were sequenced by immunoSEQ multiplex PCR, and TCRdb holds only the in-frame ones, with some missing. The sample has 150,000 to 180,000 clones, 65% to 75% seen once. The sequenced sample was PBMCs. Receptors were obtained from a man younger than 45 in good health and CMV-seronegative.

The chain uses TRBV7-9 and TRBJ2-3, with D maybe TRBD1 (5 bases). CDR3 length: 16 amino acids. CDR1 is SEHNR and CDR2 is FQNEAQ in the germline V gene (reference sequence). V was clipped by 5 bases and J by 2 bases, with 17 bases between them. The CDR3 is CASSPPFGQDTDTQYF. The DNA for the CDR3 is TGTGCCAGCAGCCCACCCTTCGGACAAGACACAGATACGCAGTATTTT.

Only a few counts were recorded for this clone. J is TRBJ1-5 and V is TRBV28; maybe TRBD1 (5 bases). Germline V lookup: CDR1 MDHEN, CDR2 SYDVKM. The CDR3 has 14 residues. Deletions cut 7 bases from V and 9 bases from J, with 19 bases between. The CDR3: CASNRQGNLRPQHF. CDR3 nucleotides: TGTGCCAGCAATAGGCAGGGAAACCTACGGCCCCAGCATTTT. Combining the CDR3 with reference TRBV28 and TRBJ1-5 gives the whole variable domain DVKVTQSSRYLVKRTGEKVFLECVQDMDHENMFWYRQDPGLGLRLIYFSYDVKMKEKGDIPEGYSVSREKKERFSLILESASTNQTSMYLCASNRQGNLRPQHFGDGTRLSIL.

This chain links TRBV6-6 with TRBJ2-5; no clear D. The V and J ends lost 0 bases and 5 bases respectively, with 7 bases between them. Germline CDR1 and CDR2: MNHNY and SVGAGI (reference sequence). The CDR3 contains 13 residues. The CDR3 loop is CASSYSFGETQYF. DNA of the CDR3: TGTGCCAGCAGTTACTCGTTCGGGGAGACCCAGTACTTC.

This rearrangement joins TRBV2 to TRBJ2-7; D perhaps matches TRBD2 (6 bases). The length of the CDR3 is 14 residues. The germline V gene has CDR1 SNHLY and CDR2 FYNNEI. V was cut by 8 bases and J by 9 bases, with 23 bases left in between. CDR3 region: CASGGRDPISGQYF. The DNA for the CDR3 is TGTGCCAGCGGTGGGCGGGACCCTATTAGTGGGCAGTACTTC.

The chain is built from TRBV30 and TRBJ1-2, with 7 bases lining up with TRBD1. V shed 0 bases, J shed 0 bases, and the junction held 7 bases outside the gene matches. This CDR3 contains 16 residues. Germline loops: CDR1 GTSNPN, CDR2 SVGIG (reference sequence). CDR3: CAWSVPWGQSNYGYTF. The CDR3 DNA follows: TGTGCCTGGAGTGTACCTTGGGGACAGTCTAACTATGGCTACACCTTC.

The CDR3 DNA sequence: TGTGCCATCAGTGAGTCCCAGGGGGCTCCGTACGAGCAGTACTTC. Translating gives CAISESQGAPYEQYF. This chain joins TRBV10-3 and TRBJ2-7, with 8 bases lining up with TRBD1. This CDR3 spans 15 amino acids. The J segment lost 4 bases and the V segment lost 0 bases, leaving 5 bases of the junction unmatched. Germline V CDR1 and CDR2: ENHRY, SYGVKD.

The CDR3 nucleotides are TGTGCCAGCAGCTTAAGCCAAACGAACACTGAAGCTTTCTTT. This translates into CASSLSQTNTEAFF. The chain carries TRBV13 and TRBJ1-1; no firm D call. Germline CDR1 PRHDT, CDR2 FYEKMQ (reference sequence). V was shortened by 2 bases and J by 1 base, with 8 bases between the two germline ends. The CDR3 consists of 14 residues.

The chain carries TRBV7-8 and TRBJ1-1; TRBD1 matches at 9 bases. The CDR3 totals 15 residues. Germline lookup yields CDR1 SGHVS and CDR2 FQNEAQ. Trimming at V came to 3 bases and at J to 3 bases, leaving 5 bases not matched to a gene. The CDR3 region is CASSFSRDRDTEAFF. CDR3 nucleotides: TGTGCCAGCAGCTTTTCCCGGGACAGGGACACTGAAGCTTTCTTT.

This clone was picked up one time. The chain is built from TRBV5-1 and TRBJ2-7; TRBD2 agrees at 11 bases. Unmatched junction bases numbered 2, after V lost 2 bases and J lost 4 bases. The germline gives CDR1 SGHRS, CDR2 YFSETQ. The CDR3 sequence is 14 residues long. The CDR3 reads CASSFGTSGYEQYF. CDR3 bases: TGCGCCAGCAGCTTCGGGACTAGCGGATACGAGCAGTACTTC.

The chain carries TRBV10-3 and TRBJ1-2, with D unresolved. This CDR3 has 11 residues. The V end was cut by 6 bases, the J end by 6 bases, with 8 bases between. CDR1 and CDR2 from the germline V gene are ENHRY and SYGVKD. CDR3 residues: CAIRGVDGYTF. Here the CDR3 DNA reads TGTGCCATCAGGGGCGTCGATGGCTACACCTTC.

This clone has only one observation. CDR3 bases: TGTGCCAGCTCACTTGGCAGGGGCAATGAGCAGTTCTTC. Residues: CASSLGRGNEQFF. J is TRBJ2-1 and V is TRBV18, with D perhaps TRBD1 (6 bases). CDR1 is KGHSH, CDR2 LQKENI, per germline. CDR3 length: 13 residues. Between the trimmed V and J ends, which lost 4 bases and 6 bases, there was a span of 10 bases.

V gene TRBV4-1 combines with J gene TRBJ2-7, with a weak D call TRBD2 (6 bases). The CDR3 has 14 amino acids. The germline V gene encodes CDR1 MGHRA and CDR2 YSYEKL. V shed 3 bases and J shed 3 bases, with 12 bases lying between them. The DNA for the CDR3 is TGCGCCAGCAGCCAGGGGCGGGGAGGCTACGAGCAGTACTTC. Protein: CASSQGRGGYEQYF.

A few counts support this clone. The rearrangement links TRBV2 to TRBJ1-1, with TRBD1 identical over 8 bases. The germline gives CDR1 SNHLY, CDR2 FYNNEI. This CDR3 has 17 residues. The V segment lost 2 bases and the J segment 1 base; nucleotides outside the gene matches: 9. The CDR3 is CASSEIARDRRNTEAFF. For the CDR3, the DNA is TGTGCCAGCAGTGAAATCGCCCGGGACAGGAGGAACACTGAAGCTTTCTTT.

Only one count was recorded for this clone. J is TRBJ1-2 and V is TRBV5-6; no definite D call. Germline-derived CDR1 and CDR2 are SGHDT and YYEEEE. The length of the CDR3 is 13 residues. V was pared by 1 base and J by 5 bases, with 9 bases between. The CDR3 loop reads CASSLLIGYGYTF. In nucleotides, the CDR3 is TGTGCCAGCAGCTTGCTTATCGGGTATGGCTACACCTTC.

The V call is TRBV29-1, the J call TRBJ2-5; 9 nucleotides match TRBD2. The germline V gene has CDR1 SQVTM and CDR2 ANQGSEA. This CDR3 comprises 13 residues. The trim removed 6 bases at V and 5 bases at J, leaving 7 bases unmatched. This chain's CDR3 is CSVAGTSRETQYF. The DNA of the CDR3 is TGCAGCGTGGCCGGGACTAGCAGGGAGACCCAGTACTTC.

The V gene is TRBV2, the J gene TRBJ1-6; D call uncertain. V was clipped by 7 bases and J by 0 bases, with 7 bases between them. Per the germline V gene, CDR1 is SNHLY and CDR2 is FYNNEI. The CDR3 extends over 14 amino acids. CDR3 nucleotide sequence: TGTGCCAGCACCCAGGCCTCCTATAATTCACCCCTCCACTTT. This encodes CASTQASYNSPLHF. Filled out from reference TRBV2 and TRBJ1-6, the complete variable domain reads EPEVTQTPSHQVTQMGQEVILRCVPISNHLYFYWYRQILGQKVEFLVSFYNNEISEKSEIFDDQFSVERPDGSNFTLKIRSTKLEDSAMYFCASTQASYNSPLHFGNGTRLTVT.

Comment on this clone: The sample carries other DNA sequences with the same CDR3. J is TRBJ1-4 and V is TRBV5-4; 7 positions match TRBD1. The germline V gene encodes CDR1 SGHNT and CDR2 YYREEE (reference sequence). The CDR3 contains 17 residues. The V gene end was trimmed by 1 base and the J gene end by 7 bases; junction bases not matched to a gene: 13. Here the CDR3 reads CASSLRSSRGLGEKLFF. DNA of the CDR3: TGTGCCAGCAGCTTGAGATCCTCCAGGGGGTTGGGTGAAAAACTGTTTTTT.

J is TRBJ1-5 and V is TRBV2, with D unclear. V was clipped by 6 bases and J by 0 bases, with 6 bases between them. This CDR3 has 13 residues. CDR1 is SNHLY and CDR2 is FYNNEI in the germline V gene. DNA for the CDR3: TGTGCCAGCAGCGTGTATAGCAATCAGCCCCAGCATTTT. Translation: CASSVYSNQPQHF.

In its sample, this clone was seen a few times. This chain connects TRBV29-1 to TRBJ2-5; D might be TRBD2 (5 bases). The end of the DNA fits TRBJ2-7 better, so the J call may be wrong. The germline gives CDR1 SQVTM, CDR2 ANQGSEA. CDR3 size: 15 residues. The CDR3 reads CSVGFGNRRFFEQYF. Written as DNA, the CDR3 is TGCAGCGTTGGGTTCGGGAACAGACGATTTTTCGAGCAGTACTTC.